This T cell receptor (beta chain) came from a study of CD8 T cells in Susac syndrome. In germline, CDR1 is SGHDT, CDR2 YYEEEE. The CDR3 sequence is 14 residues long. V dropped 0 bases and J dropped 7 bases, with 13 bases sitting between them. Blood CD8+ and CD4+ T cells underwent high-throughput TCR beta sequencing. Reverse transcription of about 0.5 to 1 ug RNA used random hexamers. MiXCR was run by TCRdb on the immunoSEQ multiplex PCR reads, yielding one entry per CDR3 protein. The table lists around 200,000 distinct CDR3 sequences, around 94% of them singletons. The chain joins TRBV5-6 to TRBJ1-2; D might be TRBD1 (6 bases). This sequence originates from a human donor with Susac syndrome. Material for sequencing was CD4+ T cells from PBMCs. The CDR3 protein is CASSLEGGISGYTF. The CDR3 coding sequence is TGTGCCAGCAGCTTGGAAGGGGGGATCAGTGGCTACACCTTC.